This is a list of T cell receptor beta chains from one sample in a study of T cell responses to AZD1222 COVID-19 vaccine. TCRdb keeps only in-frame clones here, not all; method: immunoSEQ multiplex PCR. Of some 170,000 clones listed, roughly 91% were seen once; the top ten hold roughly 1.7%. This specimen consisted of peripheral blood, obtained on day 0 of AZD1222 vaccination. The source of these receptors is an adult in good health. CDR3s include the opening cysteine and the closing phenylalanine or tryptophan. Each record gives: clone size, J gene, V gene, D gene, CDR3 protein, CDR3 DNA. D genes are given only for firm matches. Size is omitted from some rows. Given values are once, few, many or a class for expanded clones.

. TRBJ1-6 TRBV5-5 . CASSLMAPRLNSPLHF TGTGCCAGCAGCTTGATGGCCCCCCGGCTGAATTCACCCCTCCACTTT
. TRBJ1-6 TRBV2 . CASSIISYNSPLHF TGTGCCAGCAGTATCATCTCCTATAATTCACCCCTCCACTTT
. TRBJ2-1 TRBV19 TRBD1 CASSVRQGWGEQFF TGTGCCAGTAGTGTTAGACAGGGCTGGGGTGAGCAGTTCTTC
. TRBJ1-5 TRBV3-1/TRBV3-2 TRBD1 CASSQGRTGGSNQSQHF TGTGCCAGCAGCCAAGGCCGGACAGGGGGAAGCAATCAGTCCCAGCATTTT
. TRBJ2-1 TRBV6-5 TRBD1 CASSYPGQSSYNEQFF TGTGCCAGCAGTTACCCGGGACAGAGCTCCTACAATGAGCAGTTCTTC
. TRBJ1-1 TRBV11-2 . CASSPTYWRREAEAFF TGTGCCAGCAGCCCTACATATTGGCGAAGGGAGGCTGAAGCTTTCTTT
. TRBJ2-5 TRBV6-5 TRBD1 CASSYALQGKETQYF TGTGCCAGCAGTTATGCCTTACAGGGGAAAGAGACCCAGTACTTC
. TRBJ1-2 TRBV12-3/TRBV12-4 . CASAKSSNYGYTF TGTGCCAGCGCGAAATCTTCTAACTATGGCTACACCTTC
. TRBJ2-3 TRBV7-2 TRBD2 CASSLPRGLAGRTDTQYF TGTGCCAGCAGCTTACCCCGAGGACTAGCGGGAAGGACAGATACGCAGTATTTT
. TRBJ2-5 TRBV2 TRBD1 CASSEPGQEETQYF TGTGCCAGCAGTGAACCTGGACAGGAAGAGACCCAGTACTTC
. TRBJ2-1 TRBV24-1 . CATSESSGARYNEQFF TGTGCCACCAGTGAGTCCTCCGGGGCGCGTTACAATGAGCAGTTCTTC
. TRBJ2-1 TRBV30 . CAWSTFDEQFF TGTGCCTGGAGTACGTTCGATGAGCAGTTCTTC
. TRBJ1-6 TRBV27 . CASSPLLGSPLHF TGTGCCAGCAGTCCACTACTTGGTTCACCCCTCCACTTT
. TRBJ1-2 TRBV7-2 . CASSPAVVGRNYGYTF TGTGCCAGCAGCCCCGCCGTGGTGGGACGGAACTATGGCTACACCTTC
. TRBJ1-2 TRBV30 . CAWSLAGDNGYTF TGTGCCTGGAGTTTAGCAGGGGATAATGGCTACACCTTC
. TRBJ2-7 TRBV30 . CAWSVHGGPAYEQYF TGTGCCTGGAGTGTACACGGCGGTCCCGCCTACGAGCAGTACTTC
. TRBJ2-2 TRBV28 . CATQEGGTGELFF TGTGCCACCCAGGAGGGGGGGACCGGGGAGCTGTTTTTT
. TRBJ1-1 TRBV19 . CASSRQVKDTEAFF TGTGCCAGTAGCAGACAGGTTAAGGACACTGAAGCTTTCTTT
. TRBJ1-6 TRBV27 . CASSFSYPRGGSYNSPLHF TGTGCCAGCAGTTTCTCATACCCTCGGGGGGGATCCTATAATTCACCCCTCCACTTT
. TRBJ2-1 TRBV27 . CASSFLGDNEQFF TGTGCCAGCAGTTTTTTAGGGGACAATGAGCAGTTCTTC
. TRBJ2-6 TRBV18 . CASSVRGSGANVLTF TGTGCCAGCTCAGTCAGGGGATCTGGGGCCAACGTCCTGACTTTC
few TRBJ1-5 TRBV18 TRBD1 CASSPDRVAQPQHF TGTGCCAGCTCCCCTGACAGGGTGGCTCAGCCCCAGCATTTT
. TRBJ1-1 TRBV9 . CASSQPGRGGVFF TGTGCCAGCAGCCAACCGGGGCGCGGGGGGGTTTTCTTT
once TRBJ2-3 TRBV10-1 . CASSSQITDTQYF TGCGCCAGCAGTTCACAGATAACAGATACGCAGTATTTT
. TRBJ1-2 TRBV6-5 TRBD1 CASSRPGTVNYGYTF TGTGCCAGCAGTCGACCTGGGACAGTAAACTATGGCTACACCTTC
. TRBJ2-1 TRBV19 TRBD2 CASSISTSGYSEQFF TGTGCCAGTAGTATTTCGACTAGCGGCTACAGTGAGCAGTTCTTC
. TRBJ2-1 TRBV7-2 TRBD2 CASSLGGGSGYNEQFF TGTGCCAGCAGCTTAGGAGGCGGGAGTGGCTACAATGAGCAGTTCTTC
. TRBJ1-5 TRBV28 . CASSPKNQPQHF TGTGCCAGCAGTCCAAAGAATCAGCCCCAGCATTTT
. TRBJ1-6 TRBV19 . CASTAGGTYNSPLHF TGTGCCAGTACCGCGGGCGGCACCTATAATTCACCCCTCCACTTT